This T cell receptor (beta chain) was captured in a study of follicular helper T cells after annual influenza vaccination. Study-wide results and caveats: Most later recoveries of Day 7 ICOS+CD38+ clones were ICOS-CD38- cTfh.

With respect to this clone: What it recognizes is unknown.

The time point: 2015-2016 season, pre-vaccination. CDR1 and CDR2 from the germline V gene are SGHDT and YYEEEE. The CDR3 loop spans 15 amino acids. The V end lost 0 bases, the J end lost 4 bases, and 11 bases lay between the germline ends. Sequencing of TCRB used Survey level resolution. Clones were read by immunoSEQ multiplex PCR, and TCRdb kept only the in-frame ones, dropping some. The profile shows around 9,600 clones, about 84% of them singletons. The rearrangement links TRBV5-6 to TRBJ2-1; weak D call: TRBD2 (6 bases). The source of this sequence is an adult who received the influenza vaccine. Sequencing was performed on CXCR5+ CD38- circulating T follicular helper cells from blood, taken on the day of influenza vaccination. Described subset: circulating Tfh, non-naive CD4+CXCR5+PD-1+ (ICOS+CD38+ or ICOS-CD38-). The CDR3, as DNA: TGTGCCAGCAGCTTGGAACCCCGGGGGTACAATGAGCAGTTCTTC. This encodes CASSLEPRGYNEQFF.